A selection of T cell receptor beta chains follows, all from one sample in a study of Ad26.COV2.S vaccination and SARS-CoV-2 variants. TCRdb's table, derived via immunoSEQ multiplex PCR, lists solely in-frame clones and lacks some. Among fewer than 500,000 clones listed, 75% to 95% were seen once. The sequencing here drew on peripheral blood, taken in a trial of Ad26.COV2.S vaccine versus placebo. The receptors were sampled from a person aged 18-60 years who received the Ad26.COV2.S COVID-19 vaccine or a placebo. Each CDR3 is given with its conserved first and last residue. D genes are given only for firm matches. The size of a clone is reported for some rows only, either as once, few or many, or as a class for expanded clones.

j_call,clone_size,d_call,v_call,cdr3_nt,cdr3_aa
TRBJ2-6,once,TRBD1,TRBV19,TGTGCCAGTACGCCAGGACAGGGAGTAACTGGGGCCAACGTCCTGACTTTC,CASTPGQGVTGANVLTF
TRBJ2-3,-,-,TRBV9,TGTGCCAGCAGCGTAGAGGTCAGGGGCGGCACAGATACGCAGTATTTT,CASSVEVRGGTDTQYF
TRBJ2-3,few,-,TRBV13,TGTGCCAGCAGCGAAAGCACAGATACGCAGTATTTT,CASSESTDTQYF
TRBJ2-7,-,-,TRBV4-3,TGCGCCAGCAGCCAAGCGGCTAGCGAGTACGAGCAGTACTTC,CASSQAASEYEQYF
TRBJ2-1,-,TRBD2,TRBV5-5,TGTGCCAGCAGCTACGGGTCTAGCGGGTCCCCCTACAATGAGCAGTTCTTC,CASSYGSSGSPYNEQFF
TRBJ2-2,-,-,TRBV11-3,TGTGCCAGCAGCTTAGACGGGACCGGGGAGCTGTTTTTT,CASSLDGTGELFF
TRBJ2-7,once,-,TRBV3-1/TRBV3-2,TGTGCCAGCAAGCCTGACTCGGATCCCTACGAGCAGTACTTC,CASKPDSDPYEQYF
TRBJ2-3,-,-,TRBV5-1,TGCGCCAGCAGCTTGGGACTTATAGATACGCAGTATTTT,CASSLGLIDTQYF
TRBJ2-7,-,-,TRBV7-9,TGTGCCAGCAGCTTAATCCGGGACGAGCAGTACTTC,CASSLIRDEQYF
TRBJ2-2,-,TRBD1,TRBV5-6,TGTGCCAGCAGACTGGACAGGGGGAACACCGGGGAGCTGTTTTTT,CASRLDRGNTGELFF
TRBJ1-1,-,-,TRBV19,TGTGCCAGTAGTTCAAGCTTGAACACTGAAGCTTTCTTT,CASSSSLNTEAFF
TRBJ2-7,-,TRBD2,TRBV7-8,TGTGCCAGCAGCTCTAGCGGTCTGGCCTACGAGCAGTACTTC,CASSSSGLAYEQYF
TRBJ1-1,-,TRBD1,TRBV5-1,TGCGCCAGCAGCTACATGCAGGGACAGGGGGACACTGAAGCTTTCTTT,CASSYMQGQGDTEAFF
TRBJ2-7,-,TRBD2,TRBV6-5,TGTGCCAGCAGCGGGACTAGCGGGAGCTCCTACGAGCAGTACTTC,CASSGTSGSSYEQYF
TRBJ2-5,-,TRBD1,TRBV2,TGTGCCAGCACCCCCCGCGACAGGGGTGGAGAGACCCAGTACTTC,CASTPRDRGGETQYF
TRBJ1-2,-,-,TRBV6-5,TGTGCCAGCACCAACAGCCCTAGCTATGGCTACACCTTC,CASTNSPSYGYTF
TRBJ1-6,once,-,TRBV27,TGTGCCAGCGCTGGTGGGGGACCCTATAATTCACCCCTCCACTTT,CASAGGGPYNSPLHF
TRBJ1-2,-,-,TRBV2,TGTGCCAGCAGTGAGGCTGAAGGCTACACCTTC,CASSEAEGYTF
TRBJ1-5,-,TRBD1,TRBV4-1,TGCGCCAGCAGCCAAGATGAACAGGGGTATCGCAATCAGCCCCAGCATTTT,CASSQDEQGYRNQPQHF
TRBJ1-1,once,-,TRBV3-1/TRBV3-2,TGTGCCAGCAGCCAAGAATTGAACACTGAAGCTTTCTTT,CASSQELNTEAFF
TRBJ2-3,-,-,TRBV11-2,TGTGCCAGCAGCTTAGGACGGACAGATACGCAGTATTTT,CASSLGRTDTQYF
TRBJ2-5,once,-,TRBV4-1,TGCGCCAGCAGCCCCCGACTGGGGGAGACCCAGTACTTC,CASSPRLGETQYF
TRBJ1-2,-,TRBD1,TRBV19,TGTGCCAGTAGGGAGGGGATTCGGGACAGATTCAATCACTATGGCTACACCTTC,CASREGIRDRFNHYGYTF
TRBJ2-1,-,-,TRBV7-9,TGTGCCAGCACCTCAGGTGGGTGGTCCTACAATGAGCAGTTCTTC,CASTSGGWSYNEQFF
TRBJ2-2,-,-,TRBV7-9,TGTGCCAGCAGCCCGCGAGGGGGGGGCACCGGGGAGCTGTTTTTT,CASSPRGGGTGELFF
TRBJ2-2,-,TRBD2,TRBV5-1,TGCGCCAGCAGCTTCGGGAGGGGAGCCGGGGAGCTGTTTTTT,CASSFGRGAGELFF
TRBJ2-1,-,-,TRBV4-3,TGCGCCAGCAGCCAAGATCACCCAGGGTGGGATGAGCAGTTCTTC,CASSQDHPGWDEQFF
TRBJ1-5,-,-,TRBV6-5,TGTGCCAGCAGTCCAGGGACCCGTCAGCCCCAGCATTTT,CASSPGTRQPQHF
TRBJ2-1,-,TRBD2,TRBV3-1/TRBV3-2,TGTGCCAGCAGCCACGGTGGACTAGCGGGCCCCTACAATGAGCAGTTCTTC,CASSHGGLAGPYNEQFF
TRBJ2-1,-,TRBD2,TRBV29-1,TGCAGCGTGGTAGGGACTAGCGGGAGGGATGAGCAGTTCTTC,CSVVGTSGRDEQFF
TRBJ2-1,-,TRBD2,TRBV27,TGTGCCAGCAGTCTCTCTAGCGGGAGTGTTAATGAGCAGTTCTTC,CASSLSSGSVNEQFF
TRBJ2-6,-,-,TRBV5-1,TGCGCCAGCAGCGAGGACACCCCTAGAGGGGCCAACGTCCTGACTTTC,CASSEDTPRGANVLTF
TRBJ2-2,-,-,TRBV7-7,TGTGCCAGCAGCTCTTCCCCCAAAAACACCGGGGAGCTGTTTTTT,CASSSSPKNTGELFF
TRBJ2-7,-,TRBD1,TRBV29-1,TGCAGCGTTGAAAGGGGACAGGGCTACGAGCAGTACTTC,CSVERGQGYEQYF
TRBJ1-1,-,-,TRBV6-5,TGTGCCAGTCGGCCGGGACCCAGGAACACTGAAGCTTTCTTT,CASRPGPRNTEAFF
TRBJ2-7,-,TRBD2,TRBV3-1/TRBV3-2,TGTGCCAGCAGCCACTGGACTAGCGGGAGTTACGAGCAGTACTTC,CASSHWTSGSYEQYF
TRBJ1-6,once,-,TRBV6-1,TGTGCCAGCAGTGCAGCCCCTCGTTCACCCCTCCACTTT,CASSAAPRSPLHF
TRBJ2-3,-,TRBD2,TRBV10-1,TGCGCCAGCAGTGCTAGCGGGAGAGGGATGGATACGCAGTATTTT,CASSASGRGMDTQYF
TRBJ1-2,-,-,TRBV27,TGTGCCAGCAGTTTAGGGTTCAACTATGGCTACACCTTC,CASSLGFNYGYTF
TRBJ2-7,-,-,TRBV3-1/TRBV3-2,TGTGCCAGCAGCCAAGCCCCCGGGACTCCCTTACCTGAGCAGTACTTC,CASSQAPGTPLPEQYF
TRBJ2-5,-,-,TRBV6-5,TGTGCCAGCAGTTACCTGGGTACGGGAGAGACCCAGTACTTC,CASSYLGTGETQYF
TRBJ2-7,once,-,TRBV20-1,TGCAGTGTTCCGGGCTCCTACGAGCAGTACTTC,CSVPGSYEQYF
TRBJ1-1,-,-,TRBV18,TGTGCCAGCTCCCCGGGACAGAACACTGAAGCTTTCTTT,CASSPGQNTEAFF
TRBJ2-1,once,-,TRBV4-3,TGCGCCAGCAGCCAAGATCCACTTACCTACAATGAGCAGTTCTTC,CASSQDPLTYNEQFF
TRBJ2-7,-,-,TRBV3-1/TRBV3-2,TGTGCCAGCAGCCAGGAGGGGGTTTACGAGCAGTACTTC,CASSQEGVYEQYF
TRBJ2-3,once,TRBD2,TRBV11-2,TGTGCCAGCAGCCCGTGGACTAGCGCCACAGATACGCAGTATTTT,CASSPWTSATDTQYF
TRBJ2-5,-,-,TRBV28,TGTGCCAGCAGTACCCCTAGGGGCGTCCGGGAGACCCAGTACTTC,CASSTPRGVRETQYF
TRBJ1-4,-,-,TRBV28,TGTGCCAGCAGTAAGGGGATGGATGAAAAACTGTTTTTT,CASSKGMDEKLFF
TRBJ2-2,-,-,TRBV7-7,TGTGCTAGCAGCTTAGGACTGGGGAACACCGGGGAGCTGTTTTTT,CASSLGLGNTGELFF
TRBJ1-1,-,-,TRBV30,TGTGCCTGGAGTGTTCTTTACGCAGCCACTGAAGCTTTCTTT,CAWSVLYAATEAFF
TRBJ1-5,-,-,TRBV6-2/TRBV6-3,TGTGCCAGCAGCCGCGGCGGCAATCAGCCCCAGCATTTT,CASSRGGNQPQHF
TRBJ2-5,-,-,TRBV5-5,TGTGCCAGCAGCCCCCGGGGAGAGACCCAGTACTTC,CASSPRGETQYF
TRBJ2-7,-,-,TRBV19,TGTGCCAGTAGTATGGGCAGGTTAGCCGAGCAGTACTTC,CASSMGRLAEQYF